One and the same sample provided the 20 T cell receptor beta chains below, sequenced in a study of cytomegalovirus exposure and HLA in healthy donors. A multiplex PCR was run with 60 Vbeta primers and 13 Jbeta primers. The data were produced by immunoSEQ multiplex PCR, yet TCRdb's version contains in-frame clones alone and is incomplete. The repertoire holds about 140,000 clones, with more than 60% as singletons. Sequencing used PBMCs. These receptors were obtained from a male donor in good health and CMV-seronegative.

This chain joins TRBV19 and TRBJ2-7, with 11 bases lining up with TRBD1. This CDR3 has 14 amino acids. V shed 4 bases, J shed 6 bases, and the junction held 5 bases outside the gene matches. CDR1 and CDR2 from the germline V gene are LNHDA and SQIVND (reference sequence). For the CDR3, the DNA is TGTGCCAGTAGTAAGGGACAGGGGGGGGGCGAGCAGTACTTC. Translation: CASSKGQGGGEQYF.

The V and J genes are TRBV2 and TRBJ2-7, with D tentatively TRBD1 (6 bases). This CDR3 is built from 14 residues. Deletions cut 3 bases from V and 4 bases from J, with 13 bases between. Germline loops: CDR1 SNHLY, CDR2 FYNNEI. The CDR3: CASSENRAVYEQYF. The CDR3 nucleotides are TGTGCCAGCAGTGAGAACAGGGCTGTATACGAGCAGTACTTC.

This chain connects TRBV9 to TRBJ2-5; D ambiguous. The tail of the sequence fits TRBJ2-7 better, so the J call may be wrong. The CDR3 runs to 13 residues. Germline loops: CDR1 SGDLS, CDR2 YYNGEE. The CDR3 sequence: CASSAPYAYEQYF. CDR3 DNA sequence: TGTGCCAGCAGCGCCCCTTACGCCTACGAGCAGTACTTC.

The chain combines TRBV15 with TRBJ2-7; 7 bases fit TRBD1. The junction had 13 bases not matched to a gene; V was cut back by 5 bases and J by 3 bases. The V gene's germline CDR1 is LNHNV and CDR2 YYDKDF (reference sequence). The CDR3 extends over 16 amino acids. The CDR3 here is CATSPPRRQGVYEQYF. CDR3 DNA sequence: TGTGCCACCAGCCCCCCGAGGAGACAGGGCGTCTACGAGCAGTACTTC.

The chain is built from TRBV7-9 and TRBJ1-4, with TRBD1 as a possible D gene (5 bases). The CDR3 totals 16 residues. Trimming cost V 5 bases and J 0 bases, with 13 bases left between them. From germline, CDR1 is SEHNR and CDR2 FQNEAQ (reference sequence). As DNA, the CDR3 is TGTGCCAGCAGCAGCCCCGGGGGGGCAACTAATGAAAAACTGTTTTTT. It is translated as CASSSPGGATNEKLFF.

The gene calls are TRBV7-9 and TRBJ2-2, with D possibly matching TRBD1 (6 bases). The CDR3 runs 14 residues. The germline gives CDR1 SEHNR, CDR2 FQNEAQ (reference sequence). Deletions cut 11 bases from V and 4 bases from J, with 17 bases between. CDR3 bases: TGTGCCCGCCCTACAGGGAAGCGCACCGGGGAGCTGTTTTTT. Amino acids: CARPTGKRTGELFF. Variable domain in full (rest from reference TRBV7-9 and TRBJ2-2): DTGVSQNPRHKITKRGQNVTFRCDPISEHNRLYWYRQTLGQGPEFLTYFQNEAQLEKSRLLSDRFSAERPKGSFSTLEIQRTEQGDSAMYLCARPTGKRTGELFFGEGSRLTVL.

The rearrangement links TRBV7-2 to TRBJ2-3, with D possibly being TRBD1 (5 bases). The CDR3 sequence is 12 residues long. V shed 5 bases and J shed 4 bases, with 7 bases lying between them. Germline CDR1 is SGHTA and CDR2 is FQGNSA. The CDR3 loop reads CASSQGADTQYF. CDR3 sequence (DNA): TGTGCCAGCAGCCAAGGGGCAGATACGCAGTATTTT.

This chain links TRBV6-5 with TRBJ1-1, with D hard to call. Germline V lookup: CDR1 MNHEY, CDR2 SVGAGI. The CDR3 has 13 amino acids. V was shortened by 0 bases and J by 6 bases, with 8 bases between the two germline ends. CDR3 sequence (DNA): TGTGCCAGCAGTTACTCGACTTTTGCTGAAGCTTTCTTT. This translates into CASSYSTFAEAFF.

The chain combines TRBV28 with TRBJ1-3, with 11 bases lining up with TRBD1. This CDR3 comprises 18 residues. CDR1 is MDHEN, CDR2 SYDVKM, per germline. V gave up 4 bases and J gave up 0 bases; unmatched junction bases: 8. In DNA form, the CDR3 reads TGTGCCAGCAGTTCAATCCCGGGACAGGGGGACTCTGGAAACACCATATATTTT. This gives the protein CASSSIPGQGDSGNTIYF.

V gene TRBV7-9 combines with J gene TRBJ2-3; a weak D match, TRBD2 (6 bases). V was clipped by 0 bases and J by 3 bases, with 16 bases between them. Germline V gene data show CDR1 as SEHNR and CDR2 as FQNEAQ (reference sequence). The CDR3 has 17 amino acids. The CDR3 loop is CASSLAGRKARTDTQYF. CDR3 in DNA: TGTGCCAGCAGCTTAGCGGGGAGGAAAGCGAGGACAGATACGCAGTATTTT.

This CDR3 is CASSLEHGTGTSYTF. CDR3 coding DNA: TGTGCCAGTAGCTTAGAACACGGGACAGGGACTAGCTACACCTTC. This chain connects TRBV19 to TRBJ1-2, with 9 positions matching TRBD1. Trimming at V came to 6 bases and at J to 9 bases, leaving 14 bases not matched to a gene. Per germline, CDR1 LNHDA and CDR2 SQIVND (reference sequence). This CDR3 contains 15 residues.

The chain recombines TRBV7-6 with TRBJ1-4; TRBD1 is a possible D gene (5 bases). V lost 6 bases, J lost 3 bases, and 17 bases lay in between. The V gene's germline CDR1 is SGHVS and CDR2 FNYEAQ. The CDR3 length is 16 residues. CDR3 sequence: CASSSQSPGSNEKLFF. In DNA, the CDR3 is TGTGCCAGCAGTTCACAATCACCAGGGTCTAATGAAAAACTGTTTTTT.

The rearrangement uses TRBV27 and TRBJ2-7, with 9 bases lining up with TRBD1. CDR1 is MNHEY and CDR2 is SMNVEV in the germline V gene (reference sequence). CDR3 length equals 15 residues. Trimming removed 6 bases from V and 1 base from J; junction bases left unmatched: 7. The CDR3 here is CASSFLQGASYEQYF. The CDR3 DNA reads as TGTGCCAGCAGCTTCCTACAGGGGGCTTCCTACGAGCAGTACTTC.

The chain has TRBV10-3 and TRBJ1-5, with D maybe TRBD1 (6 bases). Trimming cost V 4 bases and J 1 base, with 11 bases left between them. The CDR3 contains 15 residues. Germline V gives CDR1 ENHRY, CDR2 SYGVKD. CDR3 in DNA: TGTGCCATCAGTGGACGGCAGGGGAGCAATCAGCCCCAGCATTTT. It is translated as CAISGRQGSNQPQHF.

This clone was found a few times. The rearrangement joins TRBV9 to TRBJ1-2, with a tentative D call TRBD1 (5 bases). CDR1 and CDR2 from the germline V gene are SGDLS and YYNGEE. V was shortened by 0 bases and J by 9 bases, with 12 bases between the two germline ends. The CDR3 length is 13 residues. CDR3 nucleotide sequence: TGTGCCAGCAGCGTAGGTTGGGGCGAGAGCTACACCTTC. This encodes CASSVGWGESYTF.

The CDR3 region has the DNA TGTGCCAGCAGCCCAGGGACAGGTAATCAGCCCCAGCATTTT. Encoded protein: CASSPGTGNQPQHF. The chain combines TRBV16 with TRBJ1-5, with 8 nucleotides matching TRBD1. V dropped 4 bases and J dropped 4; count of bases not matched to a gene: 3. The germline CDR1 and CDR2 sequences are KGHSY and FQNENV. CDR3 length: 14 residues.

The CDR3 spells CASRRPQGPGDYGYTF. Here the CDR3 DNA reads TGTGCCAGCAGACGCCCACAGGGACCCGGGGACTATGGCTACACCTTC. The gene calls are TRBV7-9 and TRBJ1-2, with a weak D call TRBD1 (6 bases). Germline values: CDR1 SEHNR, CDR2 FQNEAQ (reference sequence). Trimming removed 6 bases from V and 3 bases from J, with 20 bases in between. This CDR3 region has 16 residues. The full variable domain, its missing parts supplied by reference TRBV7-9 and TRBJ1-2, is DTGVSQNPRHKITKRGQNVTFRCDPISEHNRLYWYRQTLGQGPEFLTYFQNEAQLEKSRLLSDRFSAERPKGSFSTLEIQRTEQGDSAMYLCASRRPQGPGDYGYTFGSGTRLTVV.

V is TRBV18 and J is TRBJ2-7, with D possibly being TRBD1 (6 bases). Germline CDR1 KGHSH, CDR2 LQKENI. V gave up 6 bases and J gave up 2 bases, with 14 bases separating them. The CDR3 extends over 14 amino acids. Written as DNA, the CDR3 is TGTGCCAGCTCCCGCGGACGGACAGCCTACGAGCAGTACTTC. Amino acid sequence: CASSRGRTAYEQYF.

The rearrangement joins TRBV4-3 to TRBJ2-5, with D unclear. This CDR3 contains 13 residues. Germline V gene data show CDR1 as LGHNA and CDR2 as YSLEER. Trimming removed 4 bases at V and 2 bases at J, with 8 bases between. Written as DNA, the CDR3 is TGCGCCAGCAGCCTGGCGGATCAAGAGACCCAGTACTTC. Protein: CASSLADQETQYF.

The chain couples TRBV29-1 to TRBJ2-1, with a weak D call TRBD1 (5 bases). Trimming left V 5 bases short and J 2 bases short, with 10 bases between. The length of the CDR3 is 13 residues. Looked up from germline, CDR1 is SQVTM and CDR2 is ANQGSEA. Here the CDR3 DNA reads TGCAGCGTTTCGGCCAGGGCCTACAATGAGCAGTTCTTC. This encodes CSVSARAYNEQFF.